The source of this TCR beta chain is a study of T-cell memory formation after mild COVID-19. About the study: Largely donor-specific TCR clusters were found. Findings and limits, study-wide: Clones which contracted sat mainly in CM and EM if CD4+, and in EMRA if CD8+. Clones contracting over day 15 to 85 were CD4/CD8 balanced, with later expanders leaning CD4+.

A single record per CDR3 protein comes from TCRdb applying MiXCR to the 5' RACE reads. The sample holds around 90,000 distinct CDR3 sequences, about 14% seen once. As regards this clonotype: The antigen remains unidentified.

Sequencing was done on a sample of PBMCs or a T cell subset sorted from them (not recorded which). This sequence was found in a man in his late teens or twenties who had mild COVID-19 (a few samples of this study predate the infection). Cell type and time point are not known.

The CDR3 reads CASSNPGTEVFWGYTF. In nucleotides, the CDR3 is TGTGCCAGCAGCAACCCCGGGACAGAGGTTTTTTGGGGCTACACCTTC. The gene calls are TRBV3-1 and TRBJ1-2; 7 bases are a match to TRBD1. The CDR3 is 16 residues long. The junction had 17 bases not matched to a gene; V was cut back by 5 bases and J by 8 bases. Per the germline V gene, CDR1 is LGHDT and CDR2 is YNNKEL (reference sequence).